This T cell receptor (beta chain) appears in the sequencing data of a study of response to subunit inactivated influenza vaccine. This clonotype has just a few counts. The CDR3 is 13 residues long. Germline values: CDR1 SGHTA, CDR2 FQGNSA. Each CDR3 protein gets one entry after TCRdb re-called the RT-PCR reads with MiXCR. The profile shows about 540,000 distinct CDR3 sequences, less than 25% of them singletons. This same sample was also taken into another study, of T cells expressing NK-cell markers. That report notes: In generating TCR beta cDNA, 5'RACE template switching with UMIs was used.

This clonotype was obtained from a man aged 45-65 years who received an inactivated influenza vaccine. J is TRBJ2-5 and V is TRBV7-2, with 11 bases fitting TRBD1. The input for sequencing was CD4+ T cells sorted from PBMCs, taken roughly 12 days after vaccination. This CDR3 is CAYGDRGKETQYF. CDR3 in DNA: TGTGCTTACGGGGACAGGGGGAAAGAGACCCAGTACTTC.